One sample yielded the 26 T cell receptor beta chains listed below, sequenced in a study of blood T cell repertoires in COVID-19. TCRdb's copy holds only in-frame clones and misses some; the assay was immunoSEQ multiplex PCR. The sample shows tens of thousands of clones, approximately 84% of them seen only once. Source material: peripheral blood. These receptors originate from a human donor in a cohort sampled during active COVID-19.

The chain uses TRBV5-5 and TRBJ2-2; D remains ambiguous. V was shortened by 2 bases and J by 1 base, with 6 bases between the two germline ends. The CDR3 runs 14 residues. Germline loops: CDR1 SGHKS, CDR2 YYEKEE (reference sequence). The CDR3 DNA follows: TGTGCCAGCAGCTTAGCAGGGAACACCGGGGAGCTGTTTTTT. Amino acid sequence: CASSLAGNTGELFF. The complete variable domain, with remaining parts taken from reference TRBV5-5 and TRBJ2-2, reads DAGVTQSPTHLIKTRGQQVTLRCSPISGHKSVSWYQQVLGQGPQFIFQYYEKEERGRGNFPDRFSARQFPNYSSELNVNALLLGDSALYLCASSLAGNTGELFFGEGSRLTVL.

The table lists this clone with a few counts. This chain links TRBV30 with TRBJ2-5; tentatively, D is TRBD2 (5 bases). Germline loops: CDR1 GTSNPN, CDR2 SVGIG (reference sequence). The CDR3 totals 17 residues. Deletions cut 5 bases from V and 3 bases from J, with 25 bases between. DNA for the CDR3: TGTGCCTGGGCAGGACTTGCGAGCCCCCACCGTGAAGAGACCCAGTACTTC. Translation gives CAWAGLASPHREETQYF.

The rearrangement uses TRBV6-5 and TRBJ1-2, with 10 nucleotides matching TRBD1. Germline values: CDR1 MNHEY, CDR2 SVGAGI. This CDR3 has 15 amino acids. Trimming took 6 bases from V and 2 from J; bases not matched to a gene: 6. In nucleotides, the CDR3 is TGTGCCAGCAGACTACCGGGACAGGGGAACTATGGCTACACCTTC. Its protein product is CASRLPGQGNYGYTF.

The genes are TRBV2 and TRBJ2-1; the D gene is possibly TRBD1 (6 bases). Germline CDR1 SNHLY, CDR2 FYNNEI. The CDR3 is 14 residues long. The V end was cut by 3 bases, the J end by 4 bases, with 10 bases between. The CDR3 sequence is CASSDVGQYNEQFF. The CDR3 DNA reads TGTGCCAGCAGTGATGTAGGACAGTACAATGAGCAGTTCTTC. The full variable domain, rest sourced from reference TRBV2 and TRBJ2-1, is EPEVTQTPSHQVTQMGQEVILRCVPISNHLYFYWYRQILGQKVEFLVSFYNNEISEKSEIFDDQFSVERPDGSNFTLKIRSTKLEDSAMYFCASSDVGQYNEQFFGPGTRLTVL.

This chain connects TRBV6-1 to TRBJ1-1, with D maybe TRBD1 (6 bases). Per germline, CDR1 MNHNS and CDR2 SASEGT. This CDR3 has 16 amino acids. V lost 3 bases and J lost 1, with 15 bases in between. The chain's CDR3 is CASSDPPGHRNTEAFF. The DNA for the CDR3 is TGTGCCAGCAGTGATCCGCCGGGACACCGGAACACTGAAGCTTTCTTT.

V gene TRBV6-1 combines with J gene TRBJ1-4; perhaps TRBD1 as D (6 bases). Per germline, CDR1 MNHNS and CDR2 SASEGT. With 4 bases removed from V and 7 bases from J, the gap between germline ends came to 19 bases. This CDR3 region has 16 residues. The CDR3 bases are TGTGCCAGCAGTGCAGTACCGGGACACCGATTTGAAAAACTGTTTTTT. Translating gives CASSAVPGHRFEKLFF.

This chain connects TRBV4-1 to TRBJ1-4; 11 nucleotides match TRBD1. The CDR3 covers 18 residues. J gave up 0 bases and V 3 bases, and 6 bases lay outside the gene matches. Per germline, CDR1 MGHRA and CDR2 YSYEKL. CDR3 nucleotide sequence: TGCGCCAGCAGCCACGGACAGGGGGCTGGAACAACTAATGAAAAACTGTTTTTT. Translation: CASSHGQGAGTTNEKLFF.

The chain combines TRBV9 with TRBJ2-1; TRBD2 matches at 10 bases. CDR1 is SGDLS, CDR2 YYNGEE, per germline. The CDR3 covers 17 residues. The junction had 5 bases not matched to a gene; V was cut back by 2 bases and J by 0 bases. Here the CDR3 reads CASSVLAGVNSYNEQFF. The CDR3 DNA reads as TGTGCCAGCAGCGTCCTAGCGGGAGTGAACTCCTACAATGAGCAGTTCTTC.

The count of this clone is one. The rearrangement uses TRBV13 and TRBJ1-5; 7 positions agree with TRBD1. CDR3 length: 15 amino acids. Germline CDR1 is PRHDT and CDR2 is FYEKMQ (reference sequence). With 5 bases clipped from V and 5 bases from J, the junction kept 9 bases outside the gene matches. The CDR3 DNA follows: TGTGCCAGCAGCCCCCGGACAGGTGAGGATCAGCCCCAGCATTTT. Amino acid sequence: CASSPRTGEDQPQHF.

The V and J genes are TRBV12-3 or TRBV12-4 and TRBJ1-1; 8 bases map to TRBD1. The CDR3 contains 12 residues. Germline trimming cut 4 bases from V and 8 bases from J; bases unmatched to any gene: 3. The CDR3 loop is CASSSDRAEAFF. The DNA for the CDR3 is TGTGCCAGCAGTTCGGACAGGGCAGAAGCTTTCTTT.

The chain employs TRBV2 and TRBJ2-5; TRBD2 might be the D (5 bases). Trimming removed 8 bases from V and 1 base from J, with 11 bases in between. The CDR3 contains 13 residues. CDR1 and CDR2 (germline): SNHLY, FYNNEI. The CDR3, as DNA: TGTGCCAGCGGGTCGGAGGTCCAAGAGACCCAGTACTTC. Its protein is CASGSEVQETQYF.

For this clone: At one of its ends the junction is not consistent with the germline gene, which may arise from a read error. As DNA, the CDR3 is TGTGCCAGCAGCTTACAACAGGGGGCGCTTCCCTTC. It encodes CASSLQQGALPF. V is TRBV5-6 and J is TRBJ1-2; 9 bases line up with TRBD1. The CDR3 is made up of 12 amino acids. Germline V CDR1 and CDR2: SGHDT, YYEEEE.

This sequence joins TRBV27 and TRBJ2-7; possibly TRBD2 for D (6 bases). Trimming took off 2 bases at V and 6 bases at J, with 14 bases between the two ends. CDR3 length: 14 amino acids. Germline-derived CDR1 and CDR2 are MNHEY and SMNVEV (reference sequence). CDR3 DNA sequence: TGTGCCAGCAGTTTACTTCCGCGGGGAAGCGAGCAGTACTTC. Protein: CASSLLPRGSEQYF.

The V gene is TRBV5-4, the J gene TRBJ2-2, with D possibly matching TRBD2 (6 bases). Germline assignment: CDR1 SGHNT and CDR2 YYREEE (reference sequence). The CDR3 consists of 16 residues. V dropped 3 bases and J dropped 0 bases, with 12 bases sitting between them. CDR3 protein: CASSSPRGTNTGELFF. The CDR3 bases are TGTGCCAGCAGCTCCCCTCGCGGGACGAACACCGGGGAGCTGTTTTTT.

The rearrangement links TRBV7-9 to TRBJ2-1; TRBD1 matches 7 bases. This CDR3 is built from 14 residues. Trimming at V came to 5 bases and at J to 8 bases, leaving 9 bases not matched to a gene. CDR1 is SEHNR and CDR2 is FQNEAQ in the germline V gene (reference sequence). The chain's CDR3 is CASSPDRPEDEQFF. CDR3 coding DNA: TGTGCCAGCAGCCCGGACAGGCCTGAGGATGAGCAGTTCTTC.

This chain joins TRBV18 and TRBJ2-6; 10 nucleotides align to TRBD2. The germline CDR1 and CDR2 sequences are KGHSH and LQKENI. V shed 5 bases and J 0 bases; nucleotides not matched to a gene: 7. The length of the CDR3 is 18 residues. CDR3 DNA sequence: TGTGCCAGCTCAGCACTAGCGGGGCCTTACTCTGGGGCCAACGTCCTGACTTTC. This translates into CASSALAGPYSGANVLTF.

The chain uses TRBV6-5 and TRBJ2-7; 8 bases agree with TRBD1. The CDR3 runs 14 residues. Germline CDR1 is MNHEY and CDR2 is SVGAGI. Losses at the gene ends were 7 bases for V and 4 bases for J; bases not matched to a gene: 9. The CDR3 loop reads CASKVAGGSYEQYF. For the CDR3, the DNA is TGTGCCAGCAAGGTGGCAGGGGGCTCGTACGAGCAGTACTTC.

J is TRBJ2-3 and V is TRBV5-1; D gene uncertain. This CDR3 has 15 residues. The V gene's germline CDR1 is SGHRS and CDR2 YFSETQ. The V gene lost 1 base and the J gene lost 0 bases, with 9 bases spanning the gap. CDR3 residues: CASSLLSTSTDTQYF. In nucleotides, the CDR3 is TGCGCCAGCAGCTTGTTGAGTACTAGCACAGATACGCAGTATTTT.

The sample holds a few counts of this clone. This sequence joins TRBV2 and TRBJ1-5, with TRBD1 matching 8 bases. Trimming removed 6 bases from V and 4 bases from J; junction bases left unmatched: 5. Germline CDR1 reads SNHLY; CDR2 reads FYNNEI. CDR3 length equals 14 residues. DNA of the CDR3: TGTGCCAGCAGCTGGGGACAGGAAAATCAGCCCCAGCATTTT. Translated, it gives CASSWGQENQPQHF.

The gene calls are TRBV30 and TRBJ1-5; D not certain. CDR1 and CDR2 (germline): GTSNPN, SVGIG (reference sequence). This CDR3 is 14 amino acids long. V dropped 0 bases and J dropped 4 bases, with 10 bases sitting between them. The CDR3 DNA sequence: TGTGCCTGGAGTGTACTAGGACCTAATCAGCCCCAGCATTTT. Translation gives CAWSVLGPNQPQHF.

This chain uses TRBV19 with TRBJ1-2; 8 bases map to TRBD1. CDR1 is LNHDA and CDR2 is SQIVND in the germline V gene (reference sequence). Trimming removed 8 bases from V and 5 bases from J; junction bases left unmatched: 4. The CDR3 is made up of 12 amino acids. CDR3 nucleotide sequence: TGTGCCAGTGGGGACAGGACATATGGCTACACCTTC. The encoded protein is CASGDRTYGYTF.

V is TRBV28 and J is TRBJ1-5, with 10 bases that match TRBD1. J was trimmed by 0 bases and V by 6 bases; bases with no gene match: 5. There are 16 residues in the CDR3. Germline values: CDR1 MDHEN, CDR2 SYDVKM. In nucleotides, the CDR3 is TGTGCCAGCAGGCGGGACAGGGGTATTAGCAATCAGCCCCAGCATTTT. This codes for CASRRDRGISNQPQHF.

V usage is TRBV5-1 and J usage is TRBJ2-2, with D hard to call. The length of the CDR3 is 13 residues. CDR1 is SGHRS, CDR2 YFSETQ, per germline. Trimming shortened V by 3 bases and J by 6 bases, and 9 bases separated the two germline ends. The CDR3 region is CASSYDISGELFF. The CDR3 DNA is TGCGCCAGCAGCTACGACATCTCCGGGGAGCTGTTTTTT.

This chain connects TRBV6-4 to TRBJ1-2; TRBD1 matches at 7 bases. The CDR3 has 14 residues. Germline V gene data show CDR1 as MRHNA and CDR2 as SNTAGT. V shed 2 bases, J shed 2 bases, and the junction held 2 bases outside the gene matches. The CDR3 DNA reads as TGTGCCAGCAGTGACCAACAGGGGAACTATGGCTACACCTTC. Protein: CASSDQQGNYGYTF.

J is TRBJ1-1 and V is TRBV30; D unclear. The CDR3 is 12 residues long. The V end lost 2 bases, the J end lost 5 bases, and 9 bases lay between the germline ends. CDR1 and CDR2 (germline): GTSNPN, SVGIG (reference sequence). The CDR3 DNA follows: TGTGCCTGGAGTCGCTTCGGGACTGAAGCTTTCTTT. It is translated as CAWSRFGTEAFF. Combining the CDR3 with reference TRBV30 and TRBJ1-1 gives the whole variable domain SQTIHQWPATLVQPVGSPLSLECTVEGTSNPNLYWYRQAAGRGLQLLFYSVGIGQISSEVPQNLSASRPQDRQFILSSKKLLLSDSGFYLCAWSRFGTEAFFGQGTRLTVV.

This clone was counted a single time. V usage is TRBV5-6 and J usage is TRBJ1-2, with TRBD1 matching 9 bases. The CDR3 has 13 amino acids. V lost 2 bases to trimming and J lost 8 bases; unmatched junction nucleotides: 4. Germline V gives CDR1 SGHDT, CDR2 YYEEEE. This CDR3 is CASSLNRGQGYTF. The CDR3 DNA is TGTGCCAGCAGCTTAAACAGGGGGCAGGGCTACACCTTC.